This is a list of T cell receptor beta chains from one sample in a study of CD4 T cells in relation to SARS-CoV-2 and coronaviruses. Their cognate antigens are unknown. Sequencing was performed with immunoSEQ multiplex PCR; in TCRdb, only in-frame clones are kept and a portion is missing. The sample has some 21,000 clones, about 80% seen once. Sequencing was carried out using CD4+ T cells from PBMCs, cultured in vitro. These receptors were obtained from a human donor in good health. Each CDR3 is given without its conserved first and last residue.

v_call: TRBV6-6; j_call: TRBJ1-2; cdr3_length: 13; cdr3_aa: ASSNTGTDYYGYT
v_call: TRBV11-3; j_call: TRBJ2-5; cdr3_length: 11; cdr3_aa: ASSLVSQETQY
v_call: TRBV7-3; j_call: TRBJ2-5; cdr3_length: 11; cdr3_aa: ASRPGQPRAQY
v_call: TRBV21-1; j_call: TRBJ2-4; cdr3_length: 13; cdr3_aa: ASSPRRGSGYIQY
v_call: TRBV28; j_call: TRBJ2-7; cdr3_length: 11; cdr3_aa: ASRGTGDYEQY
v_call: TRBV18; j_call: TRBJ1-4; cdr3_length: 14; cdr3_aa: ASSWGSTGTNEKLF
v_call: TRBV2; j_call: TRBJ2-1; cdr3_length: 11; cdr3_aa: ASRGDSYNEQF
v_call: TRBV24-1; j_call: TRBJ1-1; cdr3_length: 12; cdr3_aa: ATSDPTKNRAAF
v_call: TRBV4-2; j_call: TRBJ2-1; cdr3_length: 12; cdr3_aa: ASSHGLGDNEQF
v_call: TRBV19; j_call: TRBJ1-2; cdr3_length: 13; cdr3_aa: ASSGVGDRRYGYT
v_call: TRBV7-3; j_call: TRBJ2-3; cdr3_length: 13; cdr3_aa: ASSLGPEGTDTQY
v_call: TRBV11-3; j_call: TRBJ2-7; cdr3_length: 11; cdr3_aa: ASSLPGSHEQY
v_call: TRBV12-5; j_call: TRBJ1-5; cdr3_length: 16; cdr3_aa: ASGLVLGLGAPAQPQH
v_call: TRBV24-1; j_call: TRBJ2-5; cdr3_length: 10; cdr3_aa: ATSDSQETQY
v_call: TRBV5-1; j_call: TRBJ2-7; cdr3_length: 16; cdr3_aa: ASSSDRGGAGVGHEQY
v_call: TRBV27; j_call: TRBJ2-5; cdr3_length: 9; cdr3_aa: ASSDQETQY
v_call: TRBV28; j_call: TRBJ2-7; cdr3_length: 12; cdr3_aa: ASVRTGGTYEQY
v_call: TRBV29-1; j_call: TRBJ2-2; cdr3_length: 11; cdr3_aa: SAWDRGTGELF
v_call: TRBV19; j_call: TRBJ2-7; cdr3_length: 10; cdr3_aa: ASSQEGIQQY
v_call: TRBV12-5; j_call: TRBJ1-5; cdr3_length: 10; cdr3_aa: ASGLDYQPQH
v_call: TRBV25-1; j_call: TRBJ2-7; cdr3_length: 11; cdr3_aa: ASCGTGVSEQY
v_call: TRBV3-1/TRBV3-2; j_call: TRBJ2-1; cdr3_length: 14; cdr3_aa: ASSSRANVAHNEQF
v_call: TRBV11-2; j_call: TRBJ1-1; cdr3_length: 14; cdr3_aa: ASSLGTIRGNTEAF
v_call: TRBV5-1; j_call: TRBJ2-3; cdr3_length: 16; cdr3_aa: ASRLRASGRFSTDTQY
v_call: TRBV12-3/TRBV12-4; j_call: TRBJ1-6; cdr3_length: 11; cdr3_aa: ASSYQGFSPLH
v_call: TRBV5-5; j_call: TRBJ2-1; cdr3_length: 13; cdr3_aa: ASSVTGGSYNEQF
v_call: TRBV28; j_call: TRBJ1-2; cdr3_length: 15; cdr3_aa: ASSSPRWKGTNYGYT
v_call: TRBV30; j_call: TRBJ1-5; cdr3_length: 11; cdr3_aa: AWNRALDQPQH
v_call: TRBV5-6; j_call: TRBJ2-4; cdr3_length: 11; cdr3_aa: ASSFGGASRQY
v_call: TRBV19; j_call: TRBJ2-2; cdr3_length: 12; cdr3_aa: ASSAHGAAGELF
v_call: TRBV2; j_call: TRBJ2-5; cdr3_length: 11; cdr3_aa: ASSVLREETQY
v_call: TRBV18; j_call: TRBJ2-5; cdr3_length: 12; cdr3_aa: ASSPPGLRETQY
v_call: TRBV12-5; j_call: TRBJ2-7; cdr3_length: 17; cdr3_aa: ASGLPPTRAGLKSYEQY
v_call: TRBV9; j_call: TRBJ2-6; cdr3_length: 15; cdr3_aa: ASSVGGAFPGANVLT
v_call: TRBV18; j_call: TRBJ2-5; cdr3_length: 14; cdr3_aa: ASSPLQGVGGETQY
v_call: TRBV19; j_call: TRBJ1-2; cdr3_length: 13; cdr3_aa: ASSKALRGNYGYT
v_call: TRBV7-2; j_call: TRBJ2-2; cdr3_length: 10; cdr3_aa: ASSFYTGELF
v_call: TRBV18; j_call: TRBJ1-1; cdr3_length: 11; cdr3_aa: ASSTDINTEAF
v_call: TRBV6-5; j_call: TRBJ1-1; cdr3_length: 9; cdr3_aa: ASRGNTEAF
v_call: TRBV28; j_call: TRBJ1-1; cdr3_length: 10; cdr3_aa: ATTRGGLHAF
v_call: TRBV7-3; j_call: TRBJ1-2; cdr3_length: 13; cdr3_aa: ASSQLILGGGGYT
v_call: TRBV7-6; j_call: TRBJ2-5; cdr3_length: 13; cdr3_aa: ASSLDGTSGGTQY
v_call: TRBV12-3/TRBV12-4; j_call: TRBJ1-1; cdr3_length: 10; cdr3_aa: ASSEFRTEAF
v_call: TRBV5-1; j_call: TRBJ2-5; cdr3_length: 11; cdr3_aa: ASSRVGQETQY
v_call: TRBV19; j_call: TRBJ2-7; cdr3_length: 11; cdr3_aa: ASRNGAAYEQY
v_call: TRBV6-4; j_call: TRBJ1-1; cdr3_length: 12; cdr3_aa: ASRDGNRNTEAF
v_call: TRBV24-1; j_call: TRBJ1-2; cdr3_length: 10; cdr3_aa: ATSDSNYGYT
v_call: TRBV9; j_call: TRBJ2-3; cdr3_length: 10; cdr3_aa: ASSEPESTQY
v_call: TRBV7-9; j_call: TRBJ2-5; cdr3_length: 13; cdr3_aa: ASSLDGRKEETQY
v_call: TRBV3-1/TRBV3-2; j_call: TRBJ2-1; cdr3_length: 9; cdr3_aa: ASRSSFEQF